The T cell receptor (beta chain) described here comes from a study of cytomegalovirus exposure and HLA in healthy donors. Libraries were prepared by immunoSEQ multiplex PCR; TCRdb keeps only in-frame clonotypes and omits some of them. The sample has fewer than 250,000 clones, 80% to 85% seen once. The junction had 3 bases not matched to a gene; V was cut back by 0 bases and J by 8 bases. Per germline, CDR1 MNHEY and CDR2 SMNVEV (reference sequence). This CDR3 is built from 14 residues. The source material was PBMCs. This sequence was found in a young woman in good health and CMV-seropositive. The rearrangement uses TRBV27 and TRBJ1-4; 7 nucleotides match TRBD1. The CDR3 bases are TGTGCCAGCAGTTTATCGGACAGGAACGAAAAACTGTTTTTT. Its protein is CASSLSDRNEKLFF.